This is a list of T cell receptor beta chains from one sample in a study of vaccination and CD4 T cells after COVID-19. Their antigens are not known. Via MiXCR, TCRdb re-called the PCR reads, giving one row per CDR3 protein. The sample has about 20,000 distinct CDR3 sequences, approximately 28% seen once. Sequencing was done on a sample of cultured CD4+ T cells from blood. The receptors were gathered from a human donor with COVID-19. The CDR3 runs from the conserved cysteine through the conserved F or W. A D gene is named only where the DNA matches it firmly. Not every row has a clone size; where given, it reads once, few, many or a size class.

cdr3_length,d_call,j_call,v_call,clone_size,cdr3_nt,cdr3_aa
16,TRBD1,TRBJ2-2,TRBV25-1,few,TGTGCCAGCAGTGAACCAGGGGGCACGAACACCGGGGAGCTGTTTTTT,CASSEPGGTNTGELFF
12,.,TRBJ2-7,TRBV20-1,.,TGCAGTGGGCTCTGGAGCTCCTACGAGCAGTACTTC,CSGLWSSYEQYF
14,.,TRBJ1-5,TRBV24-1,few,TGTGCCACCAGTGATTCTTATAGCAATCAGCCCCAGCATTTT,CATSDSYSNQPQHF
15,.,TRBJ1-2,TRBV19,few,TGTGCCAGTAGCGCAGCTCTAAGGGATGGCTATGGCTACACCTTC,CASSAALRDGYGYTF
19,TRBD1,TRBJ2-2,TRBV6-2/TRBV6-3,.,TGTGCCAGCAGCCTCCCCCGGGACAGGGGTCCTGTTCGCTCCGGGGAGCTGTTTTTT,CASSLPRDRGPVRSGELFF
15,TRBD2,TRBJ2-2,TRBV24-1,medium-sized,TGTGCCACCAGTGAATCGGGGGGGGCCGCCGGGGAGCTGTTTTTT,CATSESGGAAGELFF
13,TRBD1,TRBJ1-2,TRBV29-1,.,TGCAGCGCCGGGGGTGACAGGGACTATGGCTACACCTTC,CSAGGDRDYGYTF
14,.,TRBJ1-1,TRBV19,.,TGTGCCAGTAGTATAGACCCGGTGAACACTGAAGCTTTCTTT,CASSIDPVNTEAFF
15,TRBD1,TRBJ1-1,TRBV5-1,.,TGCGCCAGCAGCGGGGGACAGGGAGGGAACACTGAAGCTTTCTTT,CASSGGQGGNTEAFF
20,TRBD2,TRBJ2-3,TRBV6-1,medium-sized,TGTGCCAGCAGTGGAATAGACAGGGGATTAGCGGGGGGCCTCACAGATACGCAGTATTTT,CASSGIDRGLAGGLTDTQYF
15,.,TRBJ1-5,TRBV6-5,.,TGTGCCAGCAGTTACTCTGGGAGCGGCAATCAGCCCCAGCATTTT,CASSYSGSGNQPQHF
14,.,TRBJ1-2,TRBV30,.,TGTGCCTGGAGTGTGGCTGGACAGAGCTATGGCTACACCTTC,CAWSVAGQSYGYTF
14,.,TRBJ1-3,TRBV11-1,few,TGTGCCAGCAGCCGCACCAACTCTGGAAACACCATATATTTT,CASSRTNSGNTIYF
16,.,TRBJ2-2,TRBV19,few,TGTGCCAGTAGTGTCCGTTCGGGCCGGACGCCTGGGGAGCTGTTTTTT,CASSVRSGRTPGELFF
13,.,TRBJ2-5,TRBV10-3,few,TGTGCCATCAGGGAGGGGGACCAAGAGACCCAGTACTTC,CAIREGDQETQYF
14,.,TRBJ1-1,TRBV7-2,.,TGTGCCAGCAGGCGATCCCCCTCGAACACTGAAGCTTTCTTT,CASRRSPSNTEAFF
15,TRBD1,TRBJ1-1,TRBV12-3/TRBV12-4,.,TGTGCCAGCAGTTTAGCAGGGGGCGGAATCTCTGAAGCTTTCTTT,CASSLAGGGISEAFF
11,.,TRBJ2-7,TRBV29-1,.,TGCAGCGTTGAATACAGTTACGAGCAGTACTTC,CSVEYSYEQYF
14,TRBD2,TRBJ2-3,TRBV20-1,medium-sized,TGCAGTGCTTCTCTGGCGGGGGGCACAGATACGCAGTATTTT,CSASLAGGTDTQYF
15,.,TRBJ1-2,TRBV6-5,few,TGTGCCAGCAGTTCCAACCACGGGACTTTAGGGGGCTACACCTTC,CASSSNHGTLGGYTF
15,TRBD1,TRBJ2-7,TRBV5-4,.,TGTGCCAGCAGCTTGTCTGCAGGGGGCGTCCACGAGCAGTACTTC,CASSLSAGGVHEQYF
16,TRBD2,TRBJ2-2,TRBV4-2,few,TGTGCCAGCAGCCCACCCCGGGGCGGGGGGACCGGGGAGCTGTTTTTT,CASSPPRGGGTGELFF
12,.,TRBJ1-1,TRBV20-1,.,TGCAGTGCATCCCGCCGGAACACTGAAGCTTTCTTT,CSASRRNTEAFF
16,TRBD2,TRBJ2-1,TRBV6-4,few,TGTGCCAGCAGACGGACTAGCGGGGGTTCCTACAATGAGCAGTTCTTC,CASRRTSGGSYNEQFF